The sequence of this T cell receptor (beta chain) was determined in a study of T cell repertoires in aging, cancer and after chemotherapy. Findings and limits, study-wide: No conclusions about immunological memory after chemotherapy can be drawn from the repertoire data. Age-matched healthy donors had significantly more diverse, less clonal blood TCR repertoires than untreated cancer patients.

TCR beta rearrangements were amplified from peripheral blood genomic DNA. A mixed TRB-A/B primer pool amplified rearranged TRB by multiplex touch-down PCR. TCRdb re-derived calls from the multiplex PCR reads in MiXCR, one entry per CDR3 protein. Of about 1,600 distinct CDR3 sequences listed, just over 20% are singletons. This clonotype qualifies as medium-sized. The antigen remains unidentified. The V gene lost 1 base and the J gene lost 1 base, with 10 bases spanning the gap. This CDR3 comprises 14 residues. Germline V gene data show CDR1 as DFQATT and CDR2 as SNEGSKA (reference sequence). This TCR came from a human donor with a solid tumor. The sequenced sample was blood. The rearrangement uses TRBV20-1 and TRBJ1-1; no definite D call. The CDR3 nucleotides read TGCAGTGCTAGAGGGGAGCTAGGGAACACTGAAGCTTTCTTT. Protein: CSARGELGNTEAFF.